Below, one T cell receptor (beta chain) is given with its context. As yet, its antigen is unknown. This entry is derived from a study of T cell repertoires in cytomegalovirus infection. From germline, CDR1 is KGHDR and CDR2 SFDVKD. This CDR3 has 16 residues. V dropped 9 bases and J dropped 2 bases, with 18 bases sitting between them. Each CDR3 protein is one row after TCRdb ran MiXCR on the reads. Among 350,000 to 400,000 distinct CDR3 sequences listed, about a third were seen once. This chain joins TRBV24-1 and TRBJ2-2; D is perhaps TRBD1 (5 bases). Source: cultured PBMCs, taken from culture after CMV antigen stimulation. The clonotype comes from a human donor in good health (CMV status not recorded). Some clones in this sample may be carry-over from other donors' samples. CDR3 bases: TGTGCCACCGGGCAGCTCGCAGGGTCAAACACCGGGGAGCTGTTTTTT. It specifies CATGQLAGSNTGELFF.